A single sample is the source of the 6 T cell receptor beta chains below, sequenced in a study of control samples from healthy donors and cancer patients. This table comes from immunoSEQ multiplex PCR, and its TCRdb copy is limited to in-frame clones, with some not included. The sample includes around 94,000 clones, around 86% of them seen just once. Sequenced: blood. All receptors come from a woman in her fifties or sixties in good health.

The chain joins TRBV12-3 or TRBV12-4 to TRBJ1-5, with D unclear. The CDR3 has 13 amino acids. With 3 bases removed from V and 3 bases from J, the gap between germline ends came to 6 bases. The CDR3 sequence is CASSFTDNQPQHF. The DNA for the CDR3 is TGTGCCAGCAGTTTTACAGACAATCAGCCCCAGCATTTT.

This chain links TRBV18 with TRBJ2-3; D gene uncertain. V lost 4 bases and J 2 bases, leaving 4 bases between the germline ends. The CDR3 runs to 12 residues. Germline values: CDR1 KGHSH, CDR2 LQKENI. CDR3 sequence (DNA): TGTGCCAGCTCACTATACACAGATACGCAGTATTTT. Translation gives CASSLYTDTQYF. Using reference TRBV18 and TRBJ2-3 for the parts outside the CDR3, the full variable domain is NAGVMQNPRHLVRRRGQEARLRCSPMKGHSHVYWYRQLPEEGLKFMVYLQKENIIDESGMPKERFSAEFPKEGPSILRIQQVVRGDSAAYFCASSLYTDTQYFGPGTRLTVL.

This clone occurred a few times. The chain recombines TRBV16 with TRBJ2-6; D gene uncertain. The germline CDR1 and CDR2 sequences are KGHSY and FQNENV. V gave up 2 bases and J gave up 1 base, with 6 bases separating them. This CDR3 spans 15 amino acids. The CDR3 sequence: CASSQDLSGANVLTF. The CDR3 DNA reads as TGTGCCAGCAGCCAAGACTTATCTGGGGCCAACGTCCTGACTTTC.

J is TRBJ1-2 and V is TRBV10-1; D remains ambiguous. In germline, CDR1 is WNHNN, CDR2 SYGVQD (reference sequence). The length of the CDR3 is 14 residues. V was pared by 6 bases and J by 11 bases, with 22 bases between. The CDR3 loop is CASSEGGNGIGYTF. The DNA of the CDR3 is TGCGCCAGCAGCGAGGGCGGTAATGGTATCGGATACACCTTC.

The chain couples TRBV6-5 to TRBJ1-1; TRBD1 matches 7 bases. The ends lost 4 bases at V and 0 bases at J; junction bases unmatched: 8. This CDR3 has 16 amino acids. Germline V gene data show CDR1 as MNHEY and CDR2 as SVGAGI. CDR3 coding DNA: TGTGCCAGCAGTTCAGACAGGGTTCGGATGAACACTGAAGCTTTCTTT. This codes for CASSSDRVRMNTEAFF.

On this clone itself: At one end the junction does not follow the germline gene, possibly because of a read error. The rearrangement joins TRBV6-2 or TRBV6-3 to TRBJ2-3, with D perhaps matching TRBD1 or TRBD2 (5 bases each). The CDR3 spans 15 residues. CDR1 is MNHEY and CDR2 is SVGEGT in the germline V gene. The CDR3 region is CASSQRDPRTDTQYF. Written as DNA, the CDR3 is TGTGCCAGCAGTCAAAGGGACCCCCGCACCGATACGCAGTATTTT.